This T cell receptor beta chain was sequenced for a study of blood T cell repertoires in COVID-19. Across the whole study: The United States, Italy and Spain provided the acute and convalescent COVID-19 samples.

Trimming stripped 8 bases from V and 1 base from J, with 11 bases between. Per germline, CDR1 SGHTA and CDR2 FQGNSA. The CDR3 consists of 13 residues. As processed by the authors: Nucleated cell number was recorded as an estimate derived from reference gene primer amplification. Using immunoSEQ multiplex PCR, the repertoire was profiled, and TCRdb retains in-frame clones only, with some absent. The V and J calls and clone size were taken over from that table, and D and trimming were inferred from the DNA. The top ten clones hold around 4.1% of a sample with about 120,000 clones, around 90% of them seen once.

The chain has TRBV7-2 and TRBJ1-2; tentative D call: TRBD1 (6 bases). The TCR sequence derives from a woman aged 60-70 years with COVID-19, enrolled during active disease. Sequencing input: peripheral blood. For the CDR3, the DNA is TGTGCCAGCCGCAGGGGCGTTAACTATGGCTACACCTTC. This translates into CASRRGVNYGYTF. Full variable domain (missing parts from reference TRBV7-2 and TRBJ1-2): GAGVSQSPSNKVTEKGKDVELRCDPISGHTALYWYRQSLGQGLEFLIYFQGNSAPDKSGLPSDRFSAERTGGSVSTLTIQRTQQEDSAVYLCASRRGVNYGYTFGSGTRLTVV.